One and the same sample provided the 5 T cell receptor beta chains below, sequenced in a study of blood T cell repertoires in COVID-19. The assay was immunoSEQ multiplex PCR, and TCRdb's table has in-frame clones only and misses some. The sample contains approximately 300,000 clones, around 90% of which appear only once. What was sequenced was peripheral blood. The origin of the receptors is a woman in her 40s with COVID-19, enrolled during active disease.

Here the CDR3 DNA reads TGTGCCAGCAGTTTCATTGGAGGCGGGACCTACGAGCAGTACTTC. Translated, it gives CASSFIGGGTYEQYF. The chain recombines TRBV27 with TRBJ2-7, with TRBD2 as a possible D gene (6 bases). The V and J ends lost 3 bases and 2 bases respectively, with 14 bases between them. In germline, CDR1 is MNHEY, CDR2 SMNVEV (reference sequence). The CDR3 totals 15 residues.

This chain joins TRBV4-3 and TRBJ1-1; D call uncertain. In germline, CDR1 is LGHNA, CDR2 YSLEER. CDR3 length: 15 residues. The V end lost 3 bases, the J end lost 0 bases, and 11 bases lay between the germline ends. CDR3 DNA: TGCGCCAGCAGCCATTCAACGGTCTTGAACACTGAAGCTTTCTTT. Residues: CASSHSTVLNTEAFF.

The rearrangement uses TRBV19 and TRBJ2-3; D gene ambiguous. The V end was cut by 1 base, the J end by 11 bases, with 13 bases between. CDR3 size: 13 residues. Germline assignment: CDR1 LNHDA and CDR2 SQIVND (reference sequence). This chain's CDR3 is CASSIGSRVMQYF. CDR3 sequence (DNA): TGTGCCAGTAGTATAGGGTCTCGAGTGATGCAGTATTTT.

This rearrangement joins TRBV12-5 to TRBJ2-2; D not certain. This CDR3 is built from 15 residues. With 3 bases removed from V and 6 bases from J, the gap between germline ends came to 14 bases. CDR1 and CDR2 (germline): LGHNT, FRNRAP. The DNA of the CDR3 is TGTGCTAGTGGTTTAACGCCACTCGGTCCCGGGGAGCTGTTTTTT. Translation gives CASGLTPLGPGELFF.

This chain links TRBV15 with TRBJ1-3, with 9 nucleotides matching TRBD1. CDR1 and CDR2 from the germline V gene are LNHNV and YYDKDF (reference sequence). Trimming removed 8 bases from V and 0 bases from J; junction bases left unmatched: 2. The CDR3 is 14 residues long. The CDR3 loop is CATGTGLSGNTIYF. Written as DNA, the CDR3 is TGTGCCACCGGGACAGGGCTCTCTGGAAACACCATATATTTT.